The present entry profiles one T cell receptor beta chain with its context. The antigen is not known. This entry comes from a study of blood T cells in healthy people across ages. Overall study findings and caveats: Among long-lived donors, naive CD4+ cells were more numerous and diversity higher than in aged donors.

V lost 2 bases and J 5 bases, leaving 9 bases between the germline ends. The CDR3 totals 12 residues. From germline, CDR1 is SQVTM and CDR2 ANQGSEA. PCR was performed a second time for about 6 to 12 cycles using a sample-barcoded 5' primer and a J-beta primer mix. Every cDNA molecule bore a tag from a template-switch adaptor containing 12 random nucleotides. TCRdb recomputed calls from the 5' RACE reads with MiXCR, one row per CDR3 protein. Of hundreds of thousands of distinct CDR3 sequences in the sample, 25% were seen once. This same sample was also part of a study on T cells of mothers and their children. As that study records: Sequencing returned over 9 million TCR beta CDR3 reads per mother and 3 million to 3.5 million per child. Similar thymic selection effects on TCR recombination output appear in pairs, both related and unrelated.

The source of this sequence is a boy under 18 in good health. The chain is built from TRBV29-1 and TRBJ1-2, with D possibly matching TRBD1 (6 bases). What was sequenced was blood. The CDR3 loop reads CSVERGGYGYTF. The CDR3 DNA reads TGCAGCGTTGAAAGGGGGGGATATGGCTACACCTTC.